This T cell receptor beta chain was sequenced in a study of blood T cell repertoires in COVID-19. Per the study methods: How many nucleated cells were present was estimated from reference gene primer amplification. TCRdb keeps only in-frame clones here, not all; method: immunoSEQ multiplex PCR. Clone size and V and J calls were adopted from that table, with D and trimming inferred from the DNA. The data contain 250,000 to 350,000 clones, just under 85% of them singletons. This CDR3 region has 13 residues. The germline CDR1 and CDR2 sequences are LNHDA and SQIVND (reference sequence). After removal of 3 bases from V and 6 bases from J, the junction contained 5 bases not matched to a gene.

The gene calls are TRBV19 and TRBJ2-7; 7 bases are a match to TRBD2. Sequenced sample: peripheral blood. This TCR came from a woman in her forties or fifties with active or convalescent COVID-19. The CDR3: CASSIGPGGEQYF. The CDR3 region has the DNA TGTGCCAGTAGTATCGGCCCGGGGGGCGAGCAGTACTTC. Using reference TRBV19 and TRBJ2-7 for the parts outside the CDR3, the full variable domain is DGGITQSPKYLFRKEGQNVTLSCEQNLNHDAMYWYRQDPGQGLRLIYYSQIVNDFQKGDIAEGYSVSREKKESFPLTVTSAQKNPTAFYLCASSIGPGGEQYFGPGTRLTVT.